The source of this T cell receptor beta chain is a study of T-cell memory formation after mild COVID-19. Study-wide background: Largely, TCR clusters stayed within a single donor. Overall study findings and caveats: Memory sampled before infection contained some responding clones, suggesting cross-reactive memory joined. Day 15 to 85 contracting clones showed balanced CD4/CD8; later expanders leaned CD4+.

The germline V gene encodes CDR1 SEHNR and CDR2 FQNEAQ (reference sequence). Deletions cut 6 bases from V and 3 bases from J, with 9 bases between. The CDR3 covers 13 residues. TCRdb analysed the 5' RACE reads with MiXCR anew, one entry per CDR3 protein. The sample gives about 82,000 distinct CDR3 sequences, roughly 13% of which show up once; less than 45% is in the top ten. This clonotype was seen only a few times. Its antigen is still unknown. Sequenced sample: PBMCs or a T cell subset sorted from them (not recorded which). The receptor's source is a man aged 18 to 30 who had mild COVID-19 (a few samples of this study predate the infection). Cell type and time point are not known. V gene TRBV7-9 combines with J gene TRBJ2-1; the D is unclear. The CDR3 DNA reads as TGTGCCAGCAGGGCATCCAACTACAATGAGCAGTTCTTC. It is translated as CASRASNYNEQFF.